This T cell receptor beta chain was documented in a study of early T cells in non-severe SARS-CoV-2 infection. Each CDR3 protein is one row after TCRdb ran MiXCR on the 5' RACE reads. The sample has some 50,000 distinct CDR3 sequences, around 10% seen once. V was pared by 2 bases and J by 7 bases, with 15 bases between. The CDR3 length is 14 residues. The germline V gene encodes CDR1 SGDLS and CDR2 YYNGEE. Sequences were derived from whole blood, sampled at baseline. This receptor was identified in an adult who was a healthcare worker with PCR-confirmed SARS-CoV-2 infection or an uninfected control (not recorded which). V and J are TRBV9 and TRBJ1-2, with D hard to call. The DNA for the CDR3 is TGTGCCAGCAGCGTTCTACCCACAAGTTTTGGCTACACCTTC. The encoded protein is CASSVLPTSFGYTF.